These 9 T cell receptor beta chains came from one sample sequenced in a study of shared clonotypes between healthy human individuals. Using immunoSEQ multiplex PCR, the repertoire was profiled, and TCRdb retains in-frame clones only, with some absent. The sample yields fewer than 1.8 million clones, 98% seen once. The sequenced sample consisted of naive CD4+ T cells sorted from blood. Subset of the sample: CD45RA+ positively selected. These receptors were obtained from a man aged 25 to 45 in good health.

This chain connects TRBV6-1 to TRBJ2-7, with D possibly matching TRBD2 (6 bases). CDR1 and CDR2 (germline): MNHNS, SASEGT. The V gene lost 10 bases and the J gene lost 3 bases, with 19 bases spanning the gap. The CDR3 is made up of 14 amino acids. The CDR3 is CATSGTPPFYEQYF. The CDR3 coding sequence is TGTGCCACCTCCGGGACTCCACCATTCTACGAGCAGTACTTC.

Of note for this clone: Other nucleotide sequences from this sample produce the same CDR3. The V and J genes are TRBV7-8 and TRBJ2-3, with no clear D. Germline CDR1 is SGHVS and CDR2 is FQNEAQ. The V and J ends lost 1 base and 3 bases respectively, with 5 bases between them. This CDR3 is built from 13 residues. The CDR3 DNA sequence: TGTGCCAGCAGCTTAGGTGGGACAGATACGCAGTATTTT. Translating gives CASSLGGTDTQYF.

The chain joins TRBV27 to TRBJ2-7, with 14 bases aligning to TRBD2. The CDR3 loop spans 14 amino acids. The V gene's germline CDR1 is MNHEY and CDR2 SMNVEV (reference sequence). The J segment lost 5 bases and the V segment lost 6 bases, leaving 3 bases of the junction unmatched. DNA of the CDR3: TGTGCCAGCAGGAGACTAGCGGGAGGGGACGAGCAGTACTTC. It translates to CASRRLAGGDEQYF.

The rearrangement uses TRBV5-6 and TRBJ1-2, with 8 bases lining up with TRBD1. J lost 5 bases, V lost 5 bases, and 8 bases had no gene match. The CDR3 totals 14 residues. Germline CDR1 reads SGHDT; CDR2 reads YYEEEE. CDR3 in DNA: TGTGCCAGCAGGACACCCGGACAGGGATATGGCTACACCTTC. It specifies CASRTPGQGYGYTF.

The rearrangement joins TRBV5-1 to TRBJ2-7; 7 nucleotides line up with TRBD1. Per the germline V gene, CDR1 is SGHRS and CDR2 is YFSETQ. J was trimmed by 6 bases and V by 3 bases; bases with no gene match: 12. CDR3 length equals 15 residues. CDR3 region: CASSSAGTAKGEQYF. The CDR3 DNA reads as TGCGCCAGCAGCTCCGCCGGGACAGCGAAGGGCGAGCAGTACTTC.

J is TRBJ2-6 and V is TRBV9; D perhaps matches TRBD1 (6 bases). Germline CDR1 reads SGDLS; CDR2 reads YYNGEE. V lost 3 bases, J lost 9 bases, and 10 bases lay in between. This CDR3 spans 13 amino acids. The CDR3 DNA reads TGTGCCAGCAGCGGACGACAGGACAACGTCCTGACTTTC. It codes for CASSGRQDNVLTF.

CDR3 amino acids: CASSWRLAEPYNEQFF. DNA of the CDR3: TGTGCCAGCAGCTGGAGACTAGCGGAGCCCTACAATGAGCAGTTCTTC. The J gene is TRBJ2-1, the V gene TRBV9; 9 bases are a match to TRBD2. J was trimmed by 2 bases and V by 4 bases; bases with no gene match: 7. Germline V CDR1 and CDR2: SGDLS, YYNGEE. The CDR3 contains 16 residues.

This chain joins TRBV7-6 and TRBJ1-4; D unclear. This CDR3 comprises 14 residues. Germline V gene lookup returns CDR1 SGHVS and CDR2 FNYEAQ. The germline V and J ends were trimmed by 5 bases and 6 bases, with 13 bases remaining between them. The CDR3: CASSPDSTDEKLFF. The CDR3 DNA follows: TGTGCCAGCAGCCCGGACTCAACGGATGAAAAACTGTTTTTT.

The chain couples TRBV9 to TRBJ1-5; D is unclear. V was pared by 0 bases and J by 6 bases, with 10 bases between. Germline V CDR1 and CDR2: SGDLS, YYNGEE. CDR3 size: 14 residues. CDR3 bases: TGTGCCAGCAGCGTAGGGGCGGGCTCTCAGCCCCAGCATTTT. Protein: CASSVGAGSQPQHF.